These 2 T cell receptor beta chains were sequenced from one sample in a study of shared T cell receptors in the human thymus. Method: immunoSEQ multiplex PCR; TCRdb's copy keeps in-frame clones and lacks some. The data contain roughly 410,000 clones, approximately 95% of them singletons. Material for sequencing was thymocytes. These receptors were collected from a human donor.

The J gene is TRBJ2-1, the V gene TRBV27; 7 bases line up with TRBD1. The CDR3 is 17 amino acids. Germline assignment: CDR1 MNHEY and CDR2 SMNVEV (reference sequence). J gave up 2 bases and V 6 bases, and 13 bases lay outside the gene matches. CDR3 amino acids: CASSSPHPQGPYNEQFF. The CDR3 DNA is TGTGCCAGCAGCTCCCCCCACCCACAGGGGCCCTACAATGAGCAGTTCTTC.

This chain connects TRBV5-4 to TRBJ1-2; no clear D gene. The germline gives CDR1 SGHNT, CDR2 YYREEE (reference sequence). The ends were cut back, 4 bases at V and 0 bases at J, with 10 bases in the middle. This CDR3 is built from 14 residues. The CDR3 sequence is CASSLDGSNYGYTF. Written as DNA, the CDR3 is TGTGCCAGCAGCCTGGACGGCTCTAACTATGGCTACACCTTC.